This is a list of T cell receptor beta chains from one sample in a study of post-analysis software for immune sequencing data. TCRdb re-analysed the PCR reads in MiXCR, keeping a single row per CDR3 protein. The sample records roughly 620,000 distinct CDR3 sequences, roughly 40% being singletons. The sequenced material came from blood. These receptors were taken from a girl aged 5-17 years with multiple sclerosis. The CDR3 runs from the conserved cysteine through the conserved F or W. D genes are given only for firm matches. Rows may omit the clone size; those that give it use once, few, many or a size class.

>TRBJ2-1|.|TRBV5-1|.
TGCGCCAGCAGCTCGTACAGGGAGCAGTTCTTC
CASSSYREQFF
>TRBJ2-3|.|TRBV5-1|TRBD2
TGCGCCAGCAGCCTTACTAGCGGGGAAACAGATACGCAGTATTTT
CASSLTSGETDTQYF
>TRBJ1-2|.|TRBV7-9|TRBD1
TGTGCCGGCAACGCCGGGACAGGGGCGTTTTATGGCTACACCTTC
CAGNAGTGAFYGYTF
>TRBJ2-1|.|TRBV12-3/TRBV12-4|.
TGTGCCACGCTCCTGGGGGGAGGACCCAATGAGCAGTTCTTC
CATLLGGGPNEQFF
>TRBJ2-7|few|TRBV12-3/TRBV12-4|.
TGTGCCAGCAGTTTATTGGGTTGGGAGCAGTACTTC
CASSLLGWEQYF
>TRBJ2-5|.|TRBV29-1|.
TGCAGCGTTGAAGATAGGCAGCAAGAGACCCAGTACTTC
CSVEDRQQETQYF
>TRBJ2-3|.|TRBV12-3/TRBV12-4|TRBD2
TGTGCCAGCCGACTAGCGGGAGGTAGCACAGATGCGCAGTATTTT
CASRLAGGSTDAQYF
>TRBJ2-3|.|TRBV7-3|.
TGTGCCAGCAGCCTTAGACGAGGGGAAGGAGATACGCAGTATTTT
CASSLRRGEGDTQYF
>TRBJ2-3|.|TRBV6-1|TRBD1
TGTGCCAGGACAGGGGGCACAGATACGCAGTATTTT
CARTGGTDTQYF
>TRBJ1-1|.|TRBV5-1|.
TGCGCCAGCAGCTTGGTACCGGAGGACACTGAAGCTTTCTTT
CASSLVPEDTEAFF
>TRBJ2-7|.|TRBV29-1|TRBD1
TGCAGCGTGATCCGGGACAGGCTCAACGAGCAGTACTTC
CSVIRDRLNEQYF
>TRBJ2-3|few|TRBV4-2|.
TGTGCCAGCAGCCAAGACTCGATGACTAGCACAGATACGCAGTATTTT
CASSQDSMTSTDTQYF
>TRBJ2-1|few|TRBV5-1|TRBD2
TGCGCCAGCAGCTCAAGTGGTGGCGGGGGTTACAATGAGCAGTTCTTC
CASSSSGGGGYNEQFF
>TRBJ1-1|.|TRBV24-1|.
TGTGCCACCAGTGATGAGCTGAACACTGAAGCTTTCTTT
CATSDELNTEAFF
>TRBJ2-1|.|TRBV21-1|.
TGTGCCAGCACCCTTTCCAACAGGGAAAGACTCTACAATGAGCAGTTCTTC
CASTLSNRERLYNEQFF
>TRBJ2-1|.|TRBV7-2|.
TGTGCCAGCAGCTCCCCCTTAGCGCCTGATGAAAAGTTCTTC
CASSSPLAPDEKFF
>TRBJ1-4|.|TRBV5-1|TRBD1
TGCGCCAGCAGCTTGGTTGCGAGGGGGCGGAGAGAAAAACTGTTTTTT
CASSLVARGRREKLFF
>TRBJ2-1|few|TRBV5-1|TRBD1
TGCGCCAGCAGCTTGGGGGGACAGGGTTACAATGAGCAGTTCTTC
CASSLGGQGYNEQFF
>TRBJ2-5|.|TRBV12-3/TRBV12-4|TRBD1
TGTGCCAGCAGGCCCGGGACAGGGGAGGAAAGCGCCCAGTACTTC
CASRPGTGEESAQYF
>TRBJ2-1|.|TRBV6-1|.
TGTGCCAGCAGCCAGTTTTTCTCTAGCGTTACCTCCTCCAATGAGCAGTTCTTC
CASSQFFSSVTSSNEQFF
>TRBJ1-2|.|TRBV12-3/TRBV12-4|.
TGTGCCAGCAGCCCGATAGGTCCTAACTATGGCTACACCTTC
CASSPIGPNYGYTF
>TRBJ2-1|.|TRBV7-9|.
TGTGCCAGCAGCTTCCTTCCCAGAAACAATGAGCAGTTCTTC
CASSFLPRNNEQFF
>TRBJ2-3|.|TRBV28|TRBD2
TGTGCCAGCAGTCCCTCGGGCGGGGGGGCAGTAACAGATACGCAGTATTTT
CASSPSGGGAVTDTQYF
>TRBJ2-1|.|TRBV4-1|.
TGCGCCAGCAGCCCCTGGGGGGCGACGAGCTCCTACAATGAGCAGTTCTTC
CASSPWGATSSYNEQFF
>TRBJ2-6|.|TRBV24-1|.
TGTGCCACCGGTGAGGCAGGGGCCAACGTCCTGACTTTC
CATGEAGANVLTF
>TRBJ1-2|.|TRBV20-1|.
TGCAGTGCTAGTTTTGTTCTCACCCAAGGAAGGCTTTATGGCTACACCTTC
CSASFVLTQGRLYGYTF
>TRBJ1-6|few|TRBV9|.
TGTGCCAGCAGCGCCGACTCTTCGGGGCGGCGGGGATCCTATAATTCACCCCTCCACTTT
CASSADSSGRRGSYNSPLHF
>TRBJ2-3|few|TRBV11-2|.
TGTGCCAGCAGCTTATTTGACAGAATTAGCACAGATACGCAGTATTTT
CASSLFDRISTDTQYF
>TRBJ1-1|.|TRBV11-2|.
TGTGCCAGCAGTCAACGGGGGCAGATGAACACTGAAGCTTTCTTT
CASSQRGQMNTEAFF
>TRBJ2-5|.|TRBV12-3/TRBV12-4|.
TGTGCCAGCAGTTTTCGAGGGATAGAAGAGACCCAGTACTTC
CASSFRGIEETQYF
>TRBJ2-1|.|TRBV25-1|TRBD2
TGTGCCAGCAGTGAAACTCCGGGCGGGAGCTACAATGAGCAGTTCTTC
CASSETPGGSYNEQFF
>TRBJ2-3|.|TRBV7-8|.
TGTGCCAGCAGTCACCCAGGGGAAGATACGCAGTATTTT
CASSHPGEDTQYF
>TRBJ2-1|many|TRBV12-3/TRBV12-4|TRBD1
TGTGCCATACCGGGACAGGGGATAGGTGAGCAGTTCTTC
CAIPGQGIGEQFF
>TRBJ2-1|many|TRBV29-1|.
TGCAGCGTTGATACTTCACAGGACAATGAGCAGTTCTTC
CSVDTSQDNEQFF
>TRBJ1-5|.|TRBV5-1|TRBD1
TGCGCCAGCAGCATAGGACAGGGAGGCAATCAGCCCCAGCATTTT
CASSIGQGGNQPQHF
>TRBJ2-1|.|TRBV12-3/TRBV12-4|.
TGTGCCAGCAGCCTCCCTCGGGCCCTCAATGAGCAGTTCTTC
CASSLPRALNEQFF
>TRBJ2-7|.|TRBV11-1|TRBD2
TGTGCCAGCAGCTCCCGAGGGGCGGGAGGAAGCGACGAGCAGTACTTC
CASSSRGAGGSDEQYF
>TRBJ1-5|.|TRBV12-3/TRBV12-4|.
TGTGCCAGCACCCAGGGGTTGACCAATCAGCCCCAGCATTTT
CASTQGLTNQPQHF
>TRBJ2-7|.|TRBV4-1|TRBD2
TGCGCCAGCAGCCAGACCGGGACTAGCGGGAGTAGTGGCTACGAGCAGTACTTC
CASSQTGTSGSSGYEQYF
>TRBJ2-3|.|TRBV29-1|TRBD2
TGCAGCGTTGAGGGCCTCAGACTAGCGGGGAGGACAGATACGCAGTATTTT
CSVEGLRLAGRTDTQYF